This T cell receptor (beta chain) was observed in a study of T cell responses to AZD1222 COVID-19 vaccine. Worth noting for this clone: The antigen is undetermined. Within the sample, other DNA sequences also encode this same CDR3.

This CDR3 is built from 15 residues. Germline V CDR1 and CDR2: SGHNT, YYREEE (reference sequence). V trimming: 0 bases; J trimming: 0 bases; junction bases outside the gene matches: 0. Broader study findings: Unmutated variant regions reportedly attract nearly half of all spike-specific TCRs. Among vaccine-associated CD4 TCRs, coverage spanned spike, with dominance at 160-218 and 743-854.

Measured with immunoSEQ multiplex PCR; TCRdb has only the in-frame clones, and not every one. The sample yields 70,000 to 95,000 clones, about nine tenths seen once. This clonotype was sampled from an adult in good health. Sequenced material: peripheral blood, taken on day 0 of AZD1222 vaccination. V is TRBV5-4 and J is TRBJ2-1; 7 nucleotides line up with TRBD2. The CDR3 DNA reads TGTGCCAGCAGCTTGGGCGGGGGCTCCTACAATGAGCAGTTCTTC. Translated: CASSLGGGSYNEQFF.